Listed below are T cell receptor beta chains from one sample, sequenced in a study of blood T cell repertoires in COVID-19. Profiling relied on immunoSEQ multiplex PCR, and the TCRdb table lists in-frame clones only, not all of them. This table holds around 33,000 clones, 60% to 80% found once. Source material: peripheral blood. These receptors all come from a man older than 75 with active or convalescent COVID-19. Both conserved end residues are part of each CDR3. The order of the fields is V gene, clone size, J gene, D gene, CDR3 protein, CDR3 DNA. D genes are given only for firm matches. Size is omitted from some rows. Given values are once, few, many or a class for expanded clones.

TRBV28,.,TRBJ1-3,.,CASSPYHSGNTIYF,TGTGCCAGCAGCCCCTACCACTCTGGAAACACCATATATTTT
TRBV10-1,few,TRBJ2-7,.,CASSPSGASEQYF,TGCGCCAGCAGTCCGTCAGGGGCGTCCGAGCAGTACTTC
TRBV27,.,TRBJ1-1,.,CASSSVEKNTEAFF,TGTGCCAGCAGTTCCGTAGAGAAGAACACTGAAGCTTTCTTT
TRBV6-2/TRBV6-3,once,TRBJ2-3,.,CASSSTDTQYF,TGTGCCAGCAGTTCGACAGATACGCAGTATTTT
TRBV19,.,TRBJ2-1,.,CASSIGSQGPYNEQFF,TGTGCCAGTAGTATCGGTTCACAGGGCCCCTACAATGAGCAGTTCTTC
TRBV6-5,.,TRBJ2-6,.,CASSQGTGANVLTF,TGTGCCAGCAGTCAGGGTACCGGGGCCAACGTCCTGACTTTC
TRBV3-1/TRBV3-2,.,TRBJ2-1,.,CASSQTADSYNEQFF,TGTGCCAGCAGCCAAACCGCGGACAGTTACAATGAGCAGTTCTTC
TRBV18,.,TRBJ1-2,TRBD1,CASSPPDRVYYGYTF,TGTGCCAGCTCACCCCCGGACAGGGTGTACTATGGCTACACCTTC
TRBV28,.,TRBJ2-1,TRBD2,CASSPGAGADYNEQFF,TGTGCCAGCAGTCCCGGGGCGGGAGCCGATTACAATGAGCAGTTCTTC
TRBV12-3/TRBV12-4,.,TRBJ2-4,.,CASSLQGLVQYF,TGTGCCAGCAGTTTACAGGGTCTTGTTCAGTACTTC
TRBV18,once,TRBJ1-4,TRBD1,CASSIGQGKEKLFF,TGTGCCAGCTCAATAGGACAGGGGAAAGAAAAACTGTTTTTT
TRBV10-3,once,TRBJ1-4,.,CAISESEGGEKLFF,TGTGCCATCAGTGAGTCAGAAGGAGGAGAAAAACTGTTTTTT
TRBV28,.,TRBJ2-5,.,CASSFGETQYF,TGTGCCAGCAGTTTCGGAGAGACCCAGTACTTC
TRBV28,.,TRBJ1-6,TRBD1,CASRRTGVNNSPLHF,TGTGCCAGCAGAAGGACAGGGGTGAATAATTCACCCCTCCACTTT
TRBV5-4,.,TRBJ2-1,.,CASSFRLSASYNEQFF,TGTGCCAGCAGCTTCAGACTATCAGCCTCCTACAATGAGCAGTTCTTC
TRBV7-2,.,TRBJ1-1,.,CASSLLGGTEAFF,TGTGCCAGCAGCTTATTAGGGGGCACTGAAGCTTTCTTT
TRBV5-1,.,TRBJ2-5,.,CASSAGAQETQYF,TGCGCCAGCAGCGCGGGGGCTCAAGAGACCCAGTACTTC
TRBV6-2/TRBV6-3,few,TRBJ1-5,.,CASSLDKGQPQHF,TGTGCCAGCAGTTTAGACAAAGGACAGCCCCAGCATTTT
TRBV11-3,few,TRBJ2-5,TRBD2,CASSLAARAGRVSETQYF,TGTGCCAGCAGCTTAGCGGCTCGTGCCGGGAGGGTTTCGGAGACCCAGTACTTC
TRBV2,once,TRBJ2-1,TRBD1,CASARRDRGLLF,TGTGCCAGCGCAAGACGGGACAGGGGTTTGCTCTTC
TRBV19,.,TRBJ1-2,TRBD1,CASSIQDRDWYGYTF,TGTGCCAGTAGTATCCAGGACAGGGATTGGTATGGCTACACCTTC
TRBV5-8,.,TRBJ1-2,TRBD1,CASSLRTGGGYGYTF,TGTGCCAGCAGCTTGAGGACAGGGGGGGGCTATGGCTACACCTTC
TRBV28,.,TRBJ2-3,TRBD2,CASSLPRGTSGGSTDTQYF,TGTGCCAGCAGTTTACCAAGAGGGACTAGCGGGGGGAGCACAGATACGCAGTATTTT
TRBV5-1,.,TRBJ2-1,.,CASSLGQFFEQFF,TGCGCCAGCAGCTTGGGTCAGTTCTTTGAGCAGTTCTTC
TRBV27,.,TRBJ2-2,.,CASSLIVFGELFF,TGTGCCAGCAGTTTAATAGTTTTCGGGGAGCTGTTTTTT
TRBV6-5,.,TRBJ2-7,.,CASSYDPAGTPYEQYF,TGTGCCAGCAGTTACGACCCAGCGGGGACACCCTACGAGCAGTACTTC
TRBV5-1,.,TRBJ2-3,TRBD2,CASSFLLAGGLTDTQYF,TGCGCCAGCAGCTTCCTCCTAGCGGGAGGATTGACAGATACGCAGTATTTT
TRBV11-2,.,TRBJ2-4,.,CASSLTGVGRAKNIQYF,TGTGCCAGCAGCTTAACTGGTGTGGGGAGGGCCAAAAACATTCAGTACTTC
TRBV27,.,TRBJ2-7,.,CASSGIRAAGEQYF,TGTGCCAGCAGTGGTATACGGGCCGCGGGAGAGCAGTACTTC
TRBV15,.,TRBJ2-3,.,CATSLDITDTQYF,TGTGCCACCAGCTTGGACATCACAGATACGCAGTATTTT
TRBV7-2,.,TRBJ2-7,TRBD2,CASSLWPSGRYVYEQYF,TGTGCCAGCAGCTTATGGCCTAGCGGGAGGTACGTTTACGAGCAGTACTTC
TRBV6-1,.,TRBJ1-2,.,CASSASGTSDNYGYTF,TGTGCCAGCAGTGCCTCAGGCACTTCCGATAACTATGGCTACACCTTC
TRBV4-3,.,TRBJ2-3,TRBD1,CASSPGTGADTQYF,TGCGCCAGCAGCCCAGGGACAGGGGCTGATACGCAGTATTTT
TRBV28,.,TRBJ2-1,TRBD2,CASSLMGLAGRGFDEQFF,TGTGCCAGCAGTTTAATGGGACTAGCGGGAAGAGGGTTCGATGAGCAGTTCTTC
TRBV12-3/TRBV12-4,.,TRBJ2-1,.,CARLDEQFF,TGTGCCAGGCTAGATGAGCAGTTCTTC
TRBV2,.,TRBJ1-2,.,CASSHPGQQVSYTF,TGTGCCAGCAGCCACCCTGGACAGCAAGTGAGCTACACCTTC
TRBV6-1,.,TRBJ2-5,TRBD2,CASSELVAGVRETQYF,TGTGCCAGCAGTGAACTGGTAGCGGGAGTCCGGGAGACCCAGTACTTC
TRBV28,few,TRBJ1-3,.,CASTRGPGNTIYF,TGTGCCAGCACCAGGGGTCCTGGAAACACCATATATTTT
TRBV27,.,TRBJ2-1,TRBD1,CATRGTGSYNEQFF,TGTGCCACCCGGGGGACAGGGTCCTACAATGAGCAGTTCTTC
TRBV9,few,TRBJ2-1,.,CASSVGYEYNEQFF,TGTGCCAGCAGCGTAGGTTATGAGTACAATGAGCAGTTCTTC
TRBV5-1,few,TRBJ2-2,TRBD1,CASSTGQGGNTGELFF,TGCGCCAGCAGCACCGGACAGGGGGGTAACACCGGGGAGCTGTTTTTT
TRBV29-1,few,TRBJ2-1,.,CSARGGITYNEQFF,TGCAGCGCAAGGGGCGGGATCACCTACAATGAGCAGTTCTTC
TRBV30,.,TRBJ1-6,.,CAWRTGGRTKHREKNSPLHF,TGTGCCTGGAGGACGGGGGGACGTACAAAGCACAGGGAAAAAAATTCACCCCTCCACTTT
TRBV4-2,.,TRBJ2-7,TRBD2,CASSHHIGTSGSSYEQYF,TGTGCCAGCAGCCATCACATCGGGACTAGCGGGAGCAGCTACGAGCAGTACTTC
TRBV6-5,.,TRBJ2-3,.,CASSPLGGDTQYF,TGTGCCAGCAGTCCCCTCGGTGGAGATACGCAGTATTTT
TRBV2,.,TRBJ1-4,.,CASQPRGVGGREKLFF,TGTGCCAGCCAGCCACGGGGGGTCGGAGGGCGGGAAAAACTGTTTTTT
TRBV10-3,.,TRBJ2-7,.,CAISDGTRTTYEQYF,TGTGCCATCAGTGATGGTACGCGCACCACCTACGAGCAGTACTTC
TRBV5-1,.,TRBJ1-1,.,CASSLIDLNTEAFF,TGCGCCAGCAGCTTGATAGATCTGAACACTGAAGCTTTCTTT
TRBV28,.,TRBJ1-5,.,CASSRDNNQPQHF,TGTGCCAGCAGCCGGGACAACAATCAGCCCCAGCATTTT
TRBV18,.,TRBJ2-7,TRBD1,CASSPAGTGNPYEQYF,TGTGCCAGCTCACCGGCCGGGACAGGGAATCCCTACGAGCAGTACTTC
TRBV7-8,few,TRBJ2-3,TRBD1,CASSLVPGTGGGTQYF,TGTGCCAGCAGCTTAGTCCCCGGGACAGGGGGCGGTACGCAGTATTTT
TRBV10-2,.,TRBJ2-7,.,CASADKAYEQYF,TGCGCCAGCGCGGACAAGGCCTACGAGCAGTACTTC
TRBV7-8,.,TRBJ1-1,.,CASSLGGRQMNTEAFF,TGTGCCAGCAGCTTAGGGGGGCGGCAGATGAACACTGAAGCTTTCTTT
TRBV5-6,.,TRBJ2-2,.,CASSFLFQGGTGELFF,TGTGCCAGCAGCTTTCTCTTCCAGGGGGGCACCGGGGAGCTGTTTTTT
TRBV21-1,.,TRBJ2-2,.,CASSKRRDRGMNTGELFF,TGTGCCAGCAGCAAAAGGAGGGACAGGGGAATGAACACCGGGGAGCTGTTTTTT
TRBV7-2,.,TRBJ2-2,.,CASSLARGTGELFF,TGTGCCAGCAGCTTAGCCCGGGGCACCGGGGAGCTGTTTTTT
TRBV3-1/TRBV3-2,.,TRBJ1-3,.,CASSQNPTGYGNTIYF,TGTGCCAGCAGCCAAAACCCGACAGGTTACGGAAACACCATATATTTT
TRBV2,.,TRBJ2-7,TRBD2,CAGIFSSGSSYEQYF,TGTGCCGGGATCTTTTCTAGCGGATCCTCCTACGAGCAGTACTTC
TRBV7-8,.,TRBJ1-2,.,CASSGVTGLGYTF,TGTGCCAGCAGCGGAGTCACAGGGCTGGGCTACACCTTC
TRBV28,.,TRBJ1-3,.,CASNGVNSGNTIYF,TGTGCCAGCAATGGAGTTAACTCTGGAAACACCATATATTTT